The entry that follows covers one TCR beta chain sequence. This clonotype appeared a single time. The antigen it recognizes is unknown. Base qualities were left out, and no much larger clone turns up one base away. Evidence from one read is weak. The roughly 38 donors, aged 6 to 90 years, were systemically healthy Caucasian individuals from Russia. Roughly 11 milliliters of peripheral blood were drawn from each donor into EDTA-treated Vacutainer tubes. Ficoll-Paque density-gradient centrifugation was used to isolate PBMCs, with at least 6.5 million per sample. Total RNA was extracted from PBMCs with Trizol reagent, with at least 6 micrograms obtained per sample. Naive CD45RAhigh/CD27high T cell percentages were measured by flow cytometry on a PBMC aliquot from every donor. The library was obtained by 5' RACE. Sequencing instrument: Illumina HiSeq 2500. A second PCR of about 7 to 12 cycles was run with a J-beta primer mix and a sample-barcoded 5' primer. A template-switch 5' adaptor carrying 12 random nucleotides introduced a unique molecular identifier onto each TCR beta cDNA molecule. Each sample yielded at least 3 million CDR3-containing paired-end reads. First-strand cDNA synthesis was performed from all RNA using the Mint cDNA synthesis kit, with priming by a TRBC-specific oligonucleotide. All cDNA was treated with uracil-DNA glycosylase and then went through a first 18-cycle PCR with the universal primers M1SS and BC2_uni_R. The original methods were these. For normalization, 1 million high-quality reads, each with a distinct molecular identifier, were randomly selected from each sample. Reads with shared molecular identifiers were discarded instead of being binned into consensus sequences. MiTCR, with a Q25 quality threshold and the strictest error-elimination algorithm, was used for CDR3 identification, clonotype clustering and error correction. A nonparametric unseen species model with Euler transformation was used to estimate a lower bound on total TCR beta diversity. The public reads were reprocessed in TCRdb via fastp at Q25 and MiXCR, keeping in-frame beta chains. Rows with a matching CDR3 protein are joined into one entry that keeps the most common DNA and genes. The V and J calls and clone size come from TCRdb's table, not from the authors' own analysis. The sample profile shows approximately 1.5 million distinct CDR3 sequences; 34% of them were found once. Over 9% of the sample is held by the ten biggest clonotypes.

The CDR3 covers 15 residues, taking in both the cysteine and the phenylalanine. Of the read, only the CDR3 DNA is kept; its 45 bases are in frame from base 1. CDR1 and CDR2, looked up from the germline V gene, are SNHLY and FYNNEI. Trimming costs V 4 bases and J 0 bases, and their ends lie 10 bases apart. These data originate in a study of blood T cells in healthy people across ages (dated by TCRdb to 2013 to 2016). With regard to the full study: Template switching captured roughly one uniquely barcoded TCR beta cDNA molecule per two T cells in model experiments. Age-related changes in TCR beta repertoire diversity were measured in the study by deep sequencing normalized with unique cDNA molecular identifiers. The study analyzed two additional independent replicas of 1 million unique cDNA reads from the same blood draw for two donors, one aged 18 to 29 and one aged 80 or older. To avoid experimental bias, donors of different ages were distributed randomly across sequencing lanes. The donors were split into four age groups: young (average approximately 16 years), middle-aged (39), aged (roughly 65) and long-lived (about 82). Summary of the overall study and its limitations: Because profiling used bulk unsorted PBMCs, naive and antigen-experienced compartments could not be compared conclusively. Total diversity estimates from one million sequenced T cells were considered lower bounds and underestimates. Compared with the aged group, the long-lived group had more naive CD4+ T cells, fewer expanded clones and increased TCR diversity, a pattern suggesting age selection. As age increased, observed TCR beta diversity per million T cells dropped in a roughly linear way, and a significant reduction was already evident by age 40. There was a strong correlation between observed TCR beta diversity and the percentage of naive T cells measured by flow cytometry. Because donor CMV infection status was unknown, age-related changes in expanded clonotypes were potentially confounded.

The V gene is TRBV2 and the J gene is TRBJ2-1; the D gene is perhaps TRBD1, from 5 matching bases. Sequencing used blood. The sequence derives from a woman aged 30 to 39 in good health. The DNA reads as follows: TGTGCCAGCAGTGCTGACAGTATCTCCTACAATGAGCAGTTCTTC. It specifies CASSADSISYNEQFF.